What follows are 16 T cell receptor beta chains derived from one specimen sequenced in a study of blood T cells in healthy people across ages. Primed by a sample-barcoded 5' primer and a J-beta primer mix, a second PCR proceeded for 7 to 11 cycles. TCRdb re-analysed the 5' RACE reads in MiXCR, keeping a single row per CDR3 protein. The repertoire holds hundreds of thousands of distinct CDR3 sequences, with more than 20% as singletons. The same data also went into a second study, on T cells of mothers and their children.

The sequencing input was blood. The receptors originated from a boy between 10 and 17 years old in good health.

This clonotype was observed a handful of times. The V and J genes are TRBV25-1 and TRBJ2-3; TRBD2 is a possible D gene (6 bases). This CDR3 spans 17 amino acids. Trimming pared 3 bases from V and 8 bases from J, leaving 24 bases between. CDR1 and CDR2 from the germline V gene are MGHDK and SYGVNS. The CDR3 reads CASSEGRRGLGPLTQYF. CDR3 nucleotides: TGTGCCAGCAGTGAGGGGCGGAGGGGCCTCGGCCCCCTTACGCAGTATTTT.

Only a few counts were recorded for this clonotype. This sequence joins TRBV5-6 and TRBJ2-5; D call uncertain. CDR3 size: 14 residues. V lost 4 bases and J 4 bases, leaving 14 bases between the germline ends. CDR1 and CDR2 from the germline V gene are SGHDT and YYEEEE. CDR3 sequence: CASSRTSGPETQYF. In DNA, the CDR3 is TGTGCCAGCAGCCGCACTTCCGGGCCAGAGACCCAGTACTTC.

The V and J genes are TRBV7-9 and TRBJ2-7; perhaps TRBD1 as D (5 bases). With 4 bases removed from V and 7 bases from J, the gap between germline ends came to 11 bases. CDR1 is SEHNR and CDR2 is FQNEAQ in the germline V gene (reference sequence). CDR3 length equals 12 residues. This CDR3 reads CASSYRGWEQYF. As DNA, the CDR3 is TGTGCCAGCAGCTATAGGGGTTGGGAGCAGTACTTC. The entire variable domain, with the rest obtained from reference TRBV7-9 and TRBJ2-7, is as follows: DTGVSQNPRHKITKRGQNVTFRCDPISEHNRLYWYRQTLGQGPEFLTYFQNEAQLEKSRLLSDRFSAERPKGSFSTLEIQRTEQGDSAMYLCASSYRGWEQYFGPGTRLTVT.

This clonotype was recorded a few times. The chain uses TRBV2 and TRBJ2-1; D not resolved. V was clipped by 5 bases and J by 4 bases, with 9 bases between them. Per the germline V gene, CDR1 is SNHLY and CDR2 is FYNNEI. The CDR3 is 13 residues long. DNA of the CDR3: TGTGCCAGCAGTTCCCGGTTTTACAATGAGCAGTTCTTC. Its translation: CASSSRFYNEQFF.

This clonotype was found a few times. A read error may produce the germline difference seen at one junction end. The chain links TRBV5-1 to TRBJ1-2; D unclear. Per germline, CDR1 SGHRS and CDR2 YFSETQ. The CDR3 covers 15 residues. CDR3 sequence reads: CASSLEVGQHYGYAF. As DNA, the CDR3 is TGCGCCAGCAGCTTGGAGGTCGGCCAGCACTATGGCTACGCCTTC. Looking up the rest from reference TRBV5-1 and TRBJ1-2 gives the full variable domain: KAGVTQTPRYLIKTRGQQVTLSCSPISGHRSVSWYQQTPGQGLQFLFEYFSETQRNKGNFPGRFSGRQFSNSRSEMNVSTLELGDSALYLCASSLEVGQHYGYAFGSGTRLTVV.

V is TRBV20-1 and J is TRBJ2-7; TRBD2 aligns across 7 bases. This CDR3 has 13 amino acids. Germline CDR1 and CDR2: DFQATT and SNEGSKA (reference sequence). With 7 bases clipped from V and 3 bases from J, the junction kept 9 bases outside the gene matches. The CDR3 reads CSGTGLADYEQYF. The CDR3 nucleotides read TGCAGTGGGACCGGGCTAGCGGACTACGAGCAGTACTTC.

V is TRBV28 and J is TRBJ2-3, with D maybe TRBD2 (5 bases). The CDR3 has 13 amino acids. V was cut by 6 bases and J by 2 bases, with 9 bases left in between. Per germline, CDR1 MDHEN and CDR2 SYDVKM. The CDR3 nucleotides read TGTGCCAGCAGGGACTCTAACACAGATACGCAGTATTTT. Translation gives CASRDSNTDTQYF.

The chain combines TRBV28 with TRBJ2-7; 8 positions agree with TRBD1. CDR3 length equals 15 residues. CDR1 is MDHEN, CDR2 SYDVKM, per germline. Unmatched junction bases numbered 8, after V lost 7 bases and J lost 0 bases. DNA for the CDR3: TGTGCCAGCACCCAGACAGGGGAGTCCTCCTACGAGCAGTACTTC. Translated: CASTQTGESSYEQYF.

The sample holds a few counts of this clonotype. V and J are TRBV28 and TRBJ1-2, with D perhaps matching TRBD1 (5 bases). Trimming removed 1 base at V and 3 bases at J, with 12 bases between. The germline V gene encodes CDR1 MDHEN and CDR2 SYDVKM. The CDR3 has 15 amino acids. For the CDR3, the DNA is TGTGCCAGCAGTTTATTTGGGGCCTTCTACTATGGCTACACCTTC. Its translation: CASSLFGAFYYGYTF.

The chain has TRBV4-3 and TRBJ1-1; 9 bases match TRBD1. CDR3 size: 15 residues. CDR1 is LGHNA and CDR2 is YSLEER in the germline V gene. Trimming cost V 4 bases and J 1 base; bases outside gene matches: 4. The DNA of the CDR3 is TGCGCCAGCAGCCGACGGGACAGGGAGAACACTGAAGCTTTCTTT. Amino acids: CASSRRDRENTEAFF.

In this sample, this clonotype turned up a few times. The V gene is TRBV20-1, the J gene TRBJ1-5; D is unclear. This CDR3 is 17 amino acids long. Per germline, CDR1 DFQATT and CDR2 SNEGSKA (reference sequence). V was clipped by 0 bases and J by 0 bases, with 15 bases between them. The DNA of the CDR3 is TGCAGTGCTAGAGATTCCGGAGGGCTTTATAGCAATCAGCCCCAGCATTTT. The encoded protein is CSARDSGGLYSNQPQHF.

This clonotype was counted a few times. CDR3 sequence reads: CASAPGASGAFFSYNEQFF. CDR3 coding DNA: TGTGCCAGCGCACCCGGGGCTAGCGGGGCTTTCTTCTCCTACAATGAGCAGTTCTTC. V is TRBV27 and J is TRBJ2-1, with TRBD2 matching 9 bases. The CDR3 covers 19 residues. The trim removed 8 bases at V and 0 bases at J, leaving 17 bases unmatched. Germline V gene data show CDR1 as MNHEY and CDR2 as SMNVEV (reference sequence).

This chain uses TRBV4-3 with TRBJ2-1; 11 nucleotides match TRBD2. This CDR3 has 19 residues. Trimming removed 6 bases from V and 8 bases from J; junction bases left unmatched: 21. Germline assignment: CDR1 LGHNA and CDR2 YSLEER. CDR3: CASSQSSIRLAGGGDEQFF. In DNA form, the CDR3 reads TGCGCCAGCAGTCAGAGTTCCATACGGCTAGCGGGAGGTGGGGATGAGCAGTTCTTC.

The chain links TRBV2 to TRBJ2-7, with a weak D call TRBD1 (6 bases). The CDR3 totals 14 residues. Germline V gene sequence: CDR1 SNHLY, CDR2 FYNNEI. V was cut by 4 bases and J by 2 bases, with 12 bases left in between. CDR3 nucleotide sequence: TGTGCCAGCAGTGGATTCAGGGGACCCTACGAGCAGTACTTC. Translation gives CASSGFRGPYEQYF.

V gene TRBV30 combines with J gene TRBJ2-7, with TRBD1 matching 9 bases. Per the germline V gene, CDR1 is GTSNPN and CDR2 is SVGIG (reference sequence). The CDR3 runs to 15 residues. The V and J ends lost 0 bases and 7 bases, in that order; junction bases with no gene match: 10. The CDR3 sequence: CAWSVPATGGQEQYF. In nucleotides, the CDR3 is TGTGCCTGGAGTGTACCCGCGACAGGGGGTCAAGAGCAGTACTTC.

The chain links TRBV7-2 to TRBJ1-5, with a possible D match to TRBD1 (6 bases). CDR1 SGHTA and CDR2 FQGNSA come from the germline V gene. This CDR3 has 14 amino acids. The V gene lost 4 bases and the J gene lost 0 bases, with 7 bases spanning the gap. The CDR3 nucleotides are TGTGCCAGCAGCTGGGACATTAGCAATCAGCCCCAGCATTTT. Its protein is CASSWDISNQPQHF.